The clone carrying this TCR beta chain was found once. The sample belongs to a study of OX40 agonist ivuxolimab in advanced cancers. Study as a whole: Clinicians treated patients with ivuxolimab, an agonistic anti-OX40 (CD134) antibody. Dose-escalation patients suffered from hepatocellular carcinoma, melanoma, renal cell or head and neck cancer. Age averaged around 60 years (range roughly 23 to 79), and just over 80% were male.

Profiled with immunoSEQ multiplex PCR; TCRdb holds only in-frame clones, not every one. The sample lists approximately 51,000 clones; around 77% were seen once. This clonotype was obtained from an adult with an advanced solid tumor such as melanoma, head and neck, liver or kidney cancer. Sample: CD4+ or CD8+ T cells sorted from blood, taken in a trial of the OX40 agonist ivuxolimab.

The CDR3 sequence: CASPRGGEKLFF. The DNA for the CDR3 is TGTGCCAGCCCCAGGGGGGGTGAAAAACTGTTTTTT. The chain employs TRBV27 and TRBJ1-4; the match to TRBD1 covers 7 bases. The CDR3 is 12 residues long. CDR1 is MNHEY, CDR2 SMNVEV, per germline (reference sequence). Trimming removed 8 bases from V and 7 bases from J; junction bases left unmatched: 4.